Below are 27 T cell receptor beta chains sequenced from a single sample in a study of OX40 agonist ivuxolimab in advanced cancers. The data were produced by immunoSEQ multiplex PCR, yet TCRdb's version contains in-frame clones alone and is incomplete. The table shows about 51,000 clones, with roughly 80% occurring only once. Sequencing was performed on CD4+ or CD8+ T cells sorted from blood, taken in a trial of the OX40 agonist ivuxolimab. Receptors originate from an adult with an advanced solid tumor such as melanoma, head and neck, liver or kidney cancer.

The CDR3 sequence: CASSRDRSAVYGYTF. Here the CDR3 DNA reads TGTGCCAGTAGTCGGGACAGGAGCGCCGTTTATGGCTACACCTTC. The chain recombines TRBV19 with TRBJ1-2; 8 bases are shared with TRBD1. Germline CDR1 and CDR2: LNHDA and SQIVND (reference sequence). The CDR3 length is 15 residues. Losses at the gene ends were 5 bases for V and 5 bases for J; bases not matched to a gene: 10.

The V and J genes are TRBV27 and TRBJ2-7, with D perhaps given as TRBD1 or TRBD2 (5 bases each). Germline V CDR1 and CDR2: MNHEY, SMNVEV (reference sequence). Deletions cut 6 bases from V and 5 bases from J, with 14 bases between. The CDR3 spans 13 residues. The CDR3 is CASRGDGSHEQYF. As DNA, the CDR3 is TGTGCCAGCAGGGGGGACGGGTCCCACGAGCAGTACTTC.

The chain links TRBV2 to TRBJ2-5; 8 positions match TRBD1. The DNA end favors TRBJ2-7, so the J call may be wrong. The germline V gene has CDR1 SNHLY and CDR2 FYNNEI. This CDR3 has 14 amino acids. CDR3 residues: CASRVGTGSYEQYF. For the CDR3, the DNA is TGTGCCAGCAGGGTTGGGACAGGCTCCTACGAGCAGTACTTC.

The chain uses TRBV5-5 and TRBJ2-7; 7 bases are shared with TRBD2. V was pared by 2 bases and J by 1 base, with 6 bases of the junction left unmatched. The germline V gene has CDR1 SGHKS and CDR2 YYEKEE (reference sequence). This CDR3 comprises 15 residues. CDR3: CASSLLAISSYEQYF. DNA of the CDR3: TGTGCCAGCAGCTTACTAGCGATCTCATCCTACGAGCAGTACTTC.

This clone was found once. The V gene is TRBV2, the J gene TRBJ1-5; D uncertain. Per germline, CDR1 SNHLY and CDR2 FYNNEI. V was shortened by 8 bases and J by 0 bases, with 8 bases between the two germline ends. CDR3 length equals 13 residues. The CDR3 bases are TGTGCCAGCCGAGGGTTTAGCAATCAGCCCCAGCATTTT. This encodes CASRGFSNQPQHF.

The chain recombines TRBV6-6 with TRBJ2-3; D gene ambiguous. Trimming cost V 5 bases and J 3 bases, with 6 bases left between them. Germline lookup yields CDR1 MNHNY and CDR2 SVGAGI (reference sequence). The length of the CDR3 is 12 residues. The CDR3 sequence is CASSKLTDTQYF. The CDR3 DNA sequence: TGTGCCAGCAGTAAACTAACAGATACGCAGTATTTT.

This clone was detected only a few times. The chain is built from TRBV7-6 and TRBJ2-1, with unresolved D. This CDR3 has 12 amino acids. From germline, CDR1 is SGHVS and CDR2 FNYEAQ. Trimming removed 2 bases from V and 9 bases from J, with 8 bases in between. The chain's CDR3 is CASSLSSGEQFF. The CDR3 DNA reads as TGTGCCAGCAGCTTAAGTTCCGGTGAGCAGTTCTTC.

This clone has only one observation. The chain combines TRBV28 with TRBJ2-7, with D perhaps being TRBD1 or TRBD2 (5 bases each). Germline CDR1 is MDHEN and CDR2 is SYDVKM. Trimming pared 9 bases from V and 3 bases from J, leaving 9 bases between. CDR3 length: 11 amino acids. The CDR3 DNA follows: TGTGCCAGTCATGGGGGCTACGAGCAGTACTTC. It is translated as CASHGGYEQYF.

The CDR3 region is CASSEPQGRSGANVLTF. CDR3 sequence (DNA): TGTGCCAGCAGCGAGCCCCAGGGACGCTCTGGGGCCAACGTCCTGACTTTC. The V and J genes are TRBV9 and TRBJ2-6; either TRBD1 or TRBD2 may fit D (5 bases each). With 3 bases removed from V and 0 bases from J, the gap between germline ends came to 13 bases. The germline gives CDR1 SGDLS, CDR2 YYNGEE. CDR3 length: 17 amino acids.

The V and J genes are TRBV10-1 and TRBJ2-5; D could derive from TRBD1 or TRBD2 (5 bases each). V dropped 0 bases and J dropped 14 bases, with 16 bases sitting between them. Looked up from germline, CDR1 is WNHNN and CDR2 is SYGVQD (reference sequence). The CDR3 runs 13 residues. DNA for the CDR3: TGCGCCAGCAGTGAGTCGACTCGGGGACGGTTCTACTTC. It encodes CASSESTRGRFYF.

The chain employs TRBV28 and TRBJ2-3; D might be TRBD2 (5 bases). Trimming shortened V by 4 bases and J by 1 base, and 9 bases separated the two germline ends. CDR1 and CDR2 (germline): MDHEN, SYDVKM. The CDR3 extends over 14 amino acids. In nucleotides, the CDR3 is TGTGCCAGCAGTTGGAGCGGAGGCACAGATACGCAGTATTTT. This encodes CASSWSGGTDTQYF.

The rearrangement uses TRBV5-1 and TRBJ2-3, with a weak D call TRBD1 (6 bases). Trimming pared 3 bases from V and 2 bases from J, leaving 13 bases between. Looked up from germline, CDR1 is SGHRS and CDR2 is YFSETQ. The CDR3 extends over 15 amino acids. CDR3 amino acids: CASSSQGRNTDTQYF. In DNA, the CDR3 is TGCGCCAGCAGCTCACAGGGACGAAACACAGATACGCAGTATTTT.

This clone was counted only a few times. This chain connects TRBV9 to TRBJ2-7; D call uncertain. Germline CDR1 is SGDLS and CDR2 is YYNGEE. Trimming removed 0 bases from V and 3 bases from J, with 10 bases in between. CDR3 length equals 14 residues. CDR3 loop: CASSVGSLNYEQYF. In DNA, the CDR3 is TGTGCCAGCAGCGTAGGTAGCTTGAACTACGAGCAGTACTTC.

The V and J genes are TRBV25-1 and TRBJ2-3; the D call may be TRBD1 or TRBD2 (5 bases each). The V gene lost 5 bases and the J gene lost 2 bases, with 14 bases spanning the gap. This CDR3 comprises 15 residues. The germline gives CDR1 MGHDK, CDR2 SYGVNS. CDR3 nucleotide sequence: TGTGCCAGCAGTTGGGGACGAGGGCCCACAGATACGCAGTATTTT. It specifies CASSWGRGPTDTQYF.

V is TRBV5-4 and J is TRBJ2-1; no clear D. V lost 0 bases and J lost 0, with 7 bases in between. This CDR3 spans 15 amino acids. Germline assignment: CDR1 SGHNT and CDR2 YYREEE (reference sequence). CDR3 nucleotide sequence: TGTGCCAGCAGCTTGGTCCGGACCTCCTACAATGAGCAGTTCTTC. Translated: CASSLVRTSYNEQFF.

This clone appeared many times. The chain has TRBV11-2 and TRBJ2-2; D perhaps matches TRBD2 (6 bases). The CDR3 totals 17 residues. The V gene lost 4 bases and the J gene lost 5 bases, with 20 bases spanning the gap. In germline, CDR1 is SGHAT, CDR2 FQNNGV. CDR3 protein: CASSSPWNGGKTGELFF. DNA for the CDR3: TGTGCCAGCAGCTCGCCTTGGAACGGGGGTAAAACCGGGGAGCTGTTTTTT. Supplemented by reference TRBV11-2 and TRBJ2-2, the full variable domain reads EAGVAQSPRYKIIEKRQSVAFWCNPISGHATLYWYQQILGQGPKLLIQFQNNGVVDDSQLPKDRFSAERLKGVDSTLKIQPAKLEDSAVYLCASSSPWNGGKTGELFFGEGSRLTVL.

This clone was seen more than once but under ten times. The chain combines TRBV30 with TRBJ1-1; tentatively, D is TRBD1 (5 bases). Germline-derived CDR1 and CDR2 are GTSNPN and SVGIG (reference sequence). Deletions cut 3 bases from V and 2 bases from J, with 7 bases between. The CDR3 length is 12 residues. In nucleotides, the CDR3 is TGTGCCTGGAGACAGGAAAACACTGAAGCTTTCTTT. The encoded protein is CAWRQENTEAFF. The entire variable domain, with the rest obtained from reference TRBV30 and TRBJ1-1, is as follows: SQTIHQWPATLVQPVGSPLSLECTVEGTSNPNLYWYRQAAGRGLQLLFYSVGIGQISSEVPQNLSASRPQDRQFILSSKKLLLSDSGFYLCAWRQENTEAFFGQGTRLTVV.

The chain employs TRBV6-1 and TRBJ2-2; D possibly corresponds to TRBD2 (5 bases). Looked up from germline, CDR1 is MNHNS and CDR2 is SASEGT. This CDR3 spans 15 amino acids. With 6 bases removed from V and 4 bases from J, the gap between germline ends came to 15 bases. The CDR3 DNA follows: TGTGCCAGCAGCATTAGCGCCTCGGGCACCGGGGAGCTGTTTTTT. Amino acids: CASSISASGTGELFF.

This clone was seen a single time. V usage is TRBV27 and J usage is TRBJ2-7, with D possibly called TRBD1 or TRBD2 (6 bases each). The germline gives CDR1 MNHEY, CDR2 SMNVEV (reference sequence). Trimming stripped 7 bases from V and 9 bases from J, with 22 bases between. The CDR3 sequence is 14 residues long. CDR3 amino acids: CASTQNGGRETQYF. CDR3 in DNA: TGTGCCAGCACCCAAAATGGGGGGCGGGAAACGCAGTACTTC.

This chain connects TRBV4-1 to TRBJ2-2, with 12 bases matching TRBD2. This CDR3 has 17 amino acids. V shed 3 bases, J shed 7 bases, and the junction held 9 bases outside the gene matches. From germline, CDR1 is MGHRA and CDR2 YSYEKL. The CDR3 nucleotides are TGCGCCAGCAGCCAGGCTGGACGACTAGCGGGAGTCGGGGAGCTGTTTTTT. It encodes CASSQAGRLAGVGELFF.

The rearrangement joins TRBV15 to TRBJ1-2; the D is unclear. The CDR3 is made up of 14 amino acids. CDR1 LNHNV and CDR2 YYDKDF come from the germline V gene (reference sequence). Trimming took off 5 bases at V and 7 bases at J, with 17 bases between the two ends. For the CDR3, the DNA is TGTGCCACCAGCCCCCGGAGCGTCGTCGGTGGCTACACCTTC. Protein product: CATSPRSVVGGYTF.

This chain connects TRBV11-2 to TRBJ1-2; D is perhaps TRBD1 (6 bases). Trimming stripped 5 bases from V and 0 bases from J, with 13 bases between. This CDR3 region has 15 residues. Germline CDR1 and CDR2: SGHAT and FQNNGV. Here the CDR3 DNA reads TGTGCCAGCAGCCCTCTCAGGGGATCTAACTATGGCTACACCTTC. As protein: CASSPLRGSNYGYTF. The variable domain in full, completed from reference TRBV11-2 and TRBJ1-2, reads EAGVAQSPRYKIIEKRQSVAFWCNPISGHATLYWYQQILGQGPKLLIQFQNNGVVDDSQLPKDRFSAERLKGVDSTLKIQPAKLEDSAVYLCASSPLRGSNYGYTFGSGTRLTVV.

The rearrangement uses TRBV7-3 and TRBJ2-1; TRBD2 agrees at 8 bases. From germline, CDR1 is SGHTA and CDR2 FQGTGA. V shed 1 base, J shed 5 bases, and the junction held 7 bases outside the gene matches. This CDR3 has 16 amino acids. CDR3 in amino acids: CASSLNPGGNDNEQFF. CDR3 DNA: TGTGCCAGCAGCTTAAATCCGGGAGGGAACGACAATGAGCAGTTCTTC.

The V gene is TRBV19, the J gene TRBJ1-2, with D maybe TRBD1 (5 bases). Germline V lookup: CDR1 LNHDA, CDR2 SQIVND (reference sequence). This CDR3 has 14 amino acids. Trimming pared 3 bases from V and 3 bases from J, leaving 11 bases between. The CDR3 DNA reads TGTGCCAGTAGTATTTTGCAGGGAGACTATGGCTACACCTTC. As protein: CASSILQGDYGYTF.

This chain links TRBV6-1 with TRBJ2-3, with 9 bases matching TRBD2. Trimming took 1 base from V and 2 from J; bases not matched to a gene: 7. The germline V gene has CDR1 MNHNS and CDR2 SASEGT. This CDR3 is built from 17 residues. Here the CDR3 DNA reads TGTGCCAGCAGTGAAGGTGGGGCTAGCGGGGTCACAGATACGCAGTATTTT. Amino acids: CASSEGGASGVTDTQYF.

This clone occurred once. The chain is built from TRBV18 and TRBJ2-1; D could derive from TRBD1 or TRBD2 (5 bases each). This CDR3 region has 13 residues. V was cut by 4 bases and J by 9 bases, with 13 bases left in between. Germline V gene data show CDR1 as KGHSH and CDR2 as LQKENI. CDR3 amino acids: CASSLGTAREQFF. The CDR3 bases are TGTGCCAGCTCACTGGGGACCGCGCGTGAGCAGTTCTTC. Filled out from reference TRBV18 and TRBJ2-1, the complete variable domain reads NAGVMQNPRHLVRRRGQEARLRCSPMKGHSHVYWYRQLPEEGLKFMVYLQKENIIDESGMPKERFSAEFPKEGPSILRIQQVVRGDSAAYFCASSLGTAREQFFGPGTRLTVL.

The rearrangement joins TRBV28 to TRBJ2-1, with D perhaps TRBD1 or TRBD2 (5 bases each). The germline gives CDR1 MDHEN, CDR2 SYDVKM. Between the trimmed V and J ends, which lost 6 bases and 9 bases, there was a span of 27 bases. This CDR3 region has 17 residues. CDR3 protein: CASSLAAWDPRVGEQFF. The CDR3 DNA is TGTGCCAGCAGCTTGGCGGCCTGGGACCCTAGGGTTGGTGAGCAGTTCTTC.